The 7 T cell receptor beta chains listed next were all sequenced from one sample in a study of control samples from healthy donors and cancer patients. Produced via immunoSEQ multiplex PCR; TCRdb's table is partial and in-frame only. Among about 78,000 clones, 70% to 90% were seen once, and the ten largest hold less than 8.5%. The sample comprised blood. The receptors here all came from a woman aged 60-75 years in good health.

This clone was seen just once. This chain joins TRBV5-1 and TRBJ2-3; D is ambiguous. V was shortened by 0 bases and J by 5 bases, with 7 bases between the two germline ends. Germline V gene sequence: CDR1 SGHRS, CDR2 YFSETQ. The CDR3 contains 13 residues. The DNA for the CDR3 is TGCGCCAGCAGCTTGGTCTCTGAAGATACGCAGTATTTT. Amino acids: CASSLVSEDTQYF.

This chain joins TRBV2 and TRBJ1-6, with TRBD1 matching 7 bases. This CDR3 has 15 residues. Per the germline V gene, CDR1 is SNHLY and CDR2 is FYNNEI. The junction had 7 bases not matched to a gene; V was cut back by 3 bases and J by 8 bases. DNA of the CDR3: TGTGCCAGCAGTGAGAGCGACAGGGACCATTCACCCCTCCACTTT. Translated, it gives CASSESDRDHSPLHF.

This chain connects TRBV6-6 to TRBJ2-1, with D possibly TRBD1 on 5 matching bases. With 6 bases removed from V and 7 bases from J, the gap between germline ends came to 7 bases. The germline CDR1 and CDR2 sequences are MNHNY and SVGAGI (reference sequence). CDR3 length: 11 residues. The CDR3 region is CASRRTNEQFF. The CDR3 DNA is TGTGCCAGCAGGCGGACAAATGAGCAGTTCTTC.

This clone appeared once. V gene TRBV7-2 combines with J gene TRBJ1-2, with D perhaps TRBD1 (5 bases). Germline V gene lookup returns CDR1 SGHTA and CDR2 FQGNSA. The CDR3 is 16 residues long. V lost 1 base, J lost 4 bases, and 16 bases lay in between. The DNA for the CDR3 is TGTGCCAGCAGCTTAGATGCTTTGGGGGGTCCCTATGGCTACACCTTC. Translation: CASSLDALGGPYGYTF. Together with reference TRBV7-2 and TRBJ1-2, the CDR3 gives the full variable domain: GAGVSQSPSNKVTEKGKDVELRCDPISGHTALYWYRQSLGQGLEFLIYFQGNSAPDKSGLPSDRFSAERTGGSVSTLTIQRTQQEDSAVYLCASSLDALGGPYGYTFGSGTRLTVV.

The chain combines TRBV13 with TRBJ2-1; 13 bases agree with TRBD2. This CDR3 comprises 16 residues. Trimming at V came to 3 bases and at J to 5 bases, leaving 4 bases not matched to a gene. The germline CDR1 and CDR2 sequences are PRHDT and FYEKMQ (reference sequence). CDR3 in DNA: TGTGCCAGCAGCTTTAGGGGGACTAGCGGGGACAATGAGCAGTTCTTC. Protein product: CASSFRGTSGDNEQFF.

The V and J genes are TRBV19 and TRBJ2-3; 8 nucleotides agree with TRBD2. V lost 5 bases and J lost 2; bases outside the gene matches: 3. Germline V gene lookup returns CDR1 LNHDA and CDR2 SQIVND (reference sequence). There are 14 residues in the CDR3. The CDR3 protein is CASSGLAPTDTQYF. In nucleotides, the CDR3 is TGTGCCAGTAGTGGACTAGCTCCCACAGATACGCAGTATTTT. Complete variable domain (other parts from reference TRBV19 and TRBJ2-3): DGGITQSPKYLFRKEGQNVTLSCEQNLNHDAMYWYRQDPGQGLRLIYYSQIVNDFQKGDIAEGYSVSREKKESFPLTVTSAQKNPTAFYLCASSGLAPTDTQYFGPGTRLTVL.

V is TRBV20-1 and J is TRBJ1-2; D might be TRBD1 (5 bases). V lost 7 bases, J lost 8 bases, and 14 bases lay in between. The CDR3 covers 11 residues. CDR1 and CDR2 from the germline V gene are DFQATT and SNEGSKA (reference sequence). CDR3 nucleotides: TGCAGTGTCACCAGCGGGGCGGGCTACACCTTC. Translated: CSVTSGAGYTF.